Presented here are 17 T cell receptor beta chains from one specimen sequenced in a study of blood T cell repertoires in COVID-19. Profiling relied on immunoSEQ multiplex PCR, and the TCRdb table lists in-frame clones only, not all of them. The data hold under 250,000 clones, with 85% observed a single time. The sample comprised PBMCs or T cells enriched from blood (not recorded which). These receptors all come from a woman between 45 and 65 years old with acute COVID-19.

The rearrangement joins TRBV7-2 to TRBJ1-1, with D possibly being TRBD1 (5 bases). The CDR3 spans 15 residues. The V gene lost 4 bases and the J gene lost 3 bases, with 15 bases spanning the gap. From germline, CDR1 is SGHTA and CDR2 FQGNSA. The CDR3 here is CASSSPGGQYTEAFF. The CDR3 nucleotides are TGTGCCAGCAGCTCACCGGGAGGACAATACACTGAAGCTTTCTTT. Filled out from reference TRBV7-2 and TRBJ1-1, the complete variable domain reads GAGVSQSPSNKVTEKGKDVELRCDPISGHTALYWYRQSLGQGLEFLIYFQGNSAPDKSGLPSDRFSAERTGGSVSTLTIQRTQQEDSAVYLCASSSPGGQYTEAFFGQGTRLTVV.

The J gene is TRBJ1-2, the V gene TRBV7-8; possible D gene TRBD1, 5 bases. The CDR3 consists of 15 residues. V gave up 0 bases and J gave up 7 bases, with 15 bases separating them. Germline loops: CDR1 SGHVS, CDR2 FQNEAQ. The CDR3 coding sequence is TGTGCCAGCAGCTTAGCGGGGCAGGGTGGTCGTGGCTACACCTTC. This gives the protein CASSLAGQGGRGYTF.

This chain joins TRBV27 and TRBJ1-6; the match to TRBD1 covers 7 bases. Unmatched junction bases numbered 5, after V lost 3 bases and J lost 6 bases. The CDR3 contains 15 residues. Germline loops: CDR1 MNHEY, CDR2 SMNVEV (reference sequence). CDR3 nucleotides: TGTGCCAGCAGTTTTGAGGGGGCAGGTAATTCACCCCTCCACTTT. This sequence encodes CASSFEGAGNSPLHF.

This clone was seen a handful of times. The chain is built from TRBV10-3 and TRBJ1-2; D perhaps matches TRBD1 (5 bases). V was cut by 7 bases and J by 2 bases, with 11 bases left in between. Per the germline V gene, CDR1 is ENHRY and CDR2 is SYGVKD. CDR3 length: 13 residues. The DNA of the CDR3 is TGTGCCATCACCGGGCAGGGCAACTATGGCTACACCTTC. It is translated as CAITGQGNYGYTF.

There are a few counts of this clone. The J gene is TRBJ1-3, the V gene TRBV5-1; the D is unclear. The V and J ends lost 0 bases and 4 bases respectively, with 14 bases between them. CDR3 size: 16 residues. Germline V CDR1 and CDR2: SGHRS, YFSETQ. This chain's CDR3 is CASSLAGPSLGNTIYF. Here the CDR3 DNA reads TGCGCCAGCAGCTTGGCTGGCCCTTCTCTGGGAAACACCATATATTTT.

The CDR3 region is CASSTFSGGELFF. The DNA of the CDR3 is TGTGCCAGCAGTACTTTTAGCGGCGGGGAGCTGTTTTTT. This chain joins TRBV12-3 or TRBV12-4 and TRBJ2-2; D might be TRBD2 (6 bases). Trimming left V 5 bases short and J 7 bases short, with 11 bases between. This CDR3 is 13 amino acids long.

J is TRBJ2-1 and V is TRBV4-1, with TRBD2 identical over 7 bases. J was trimmed by 3 bases and V by 1 base; bases with no gene match: 3. The CDR3 totals 15 residues. Germline CDR1 reads MGHRA; CDR2 reads YSYEKL. The chain's CDR3 is CASSQAGGIYNEQFF. Written as DNA, the CDR3 is TGCGCCAGCAGCCAAGCGGGGGGAATCTACAATGAGCAGTTCTTC.

The rearrangement links TRBV6-5 to TRBJ2-1, with 10 nucleotides matching TRBD1. Trimming at V came to 8 bases and at J to 9 bases, leaving 4 bases not matched to a gene. The CDR3 length is 12 residues. Germline V gene lookup returns CDR1 MNHEY and CDR2 SVGAGI. CDR3 in DNA: TGTGCCAGCCGACAGGGGGCAAGTGAGCAGTTCTTC. Its translation is CASRQGASEQFF.

This chain joins TRBV19 and TRBJ2-3; 8 nucleotides agree with TRBD1. Germline CDR1 is LNHDA and CDR2 is SQIVND (reference sequence). The CDR3 loop spans 16 amino acids. V lost 1 base, J lost 0 bases, and 3 bases stayed unmatched. The CDR3 sequence: CASSIGRTGSTDTQYF. As DNA, the CDR3 is TGTGCCAGTAGTATAGGCAGGACAGGGAGCACAGATACGCAGTATTTT.

This sequence joins TRBV27 and TRBJ1-5; 7 nucleotides line up with TRBD1. The germline V gene has CDR1 MNHEY and CDR2 SMNVEV (reference sequence). The CDR3 covers 13 residues. Trimming took 5 bases from V and 11 from J; bases not matched to a gene: 9. This CDR3 is CASSRQGIASQHF. DNA of the CDR3: TGTGCCAGCAGTAGACAGGGCATAGCGTCCCAGCATTTT.

This chain uses TRBV5-1 with TRBJ2-5; 9 bases match TRBD2. Germline V gives CDR1 SGHRS, CDR2 YFSETQ. This CDR3 is built from 16 residues. The V and J ends lost 1 base and 1 base, in that order; junction bases with no gene match: 5. The CDR3 coding sequence is TGCGCCAGCAGCTTGCTGGCGGGGGGGCTCCAAGAGACCCAGTACTTC. Translating it yields CASSLLAGGLQETQYF.

This clone was observed many times. The chain couples TRBV4-1 to TRBJ1-2, with TRBD1 matching 7 bases. V shed 1 base and J 2 bases; nucleotides not matched to a gene: 7. The CDR3 is 16 amino acids. Germline V gives CDR1 MGHRA, CDR2 YSYEKL. CDR3 region: CASSQVGQGENYGYTF. In nucleotides, the CDR3 is TGCGCCAGCAGCCAAGTTGGGCAGGGGGAGAACTATGGCTACACCTTC.

The chain employs TRBV29-1 and TRBJ1-5; D perhaps matches TRBD1 (5 bases). The germline gives CDR1 SQVTM, CDR2 ANQGSEA. The CDR3 is 15 residues long. V gave up 2 bases and J gave up 4 bases, with 15 bases separating them. CDR3 nucleotide sequence: TGCAGCGTTGAACTGCAGGGTGGAGGGAATCAGCCCCAGCATTTT. Translated: CSVELQGGGNQPQHF.

Regarding this clone: One end of the junction fails to match germline, which may point to a read error. The chain couples TRBV29-1 to TRBJ1-2, with 7 nucleotides matching TRBD1. Germline CDR1 reads SQVTM; CDR2 reads ANQGSEA. The CDR3 is made up of 13 amino acids. The CDR3 reads CSAESGTDYGYTF. The CDR3 nucleotides are TGCAGCGCTGAATCCGGGACAGACTATGGCTACACCTTC.

V gene TRBV7-7 combines with J gene TRBJ1-2; no clear D. This CDR3 is built from 19 residues. V lost 0 bases to trimming and J lost 2 bases, with 22 bases between them. Germline values: CDR1 SSHAT, CDR2 FNYEAQ (reference sequence). CDR3 bases: TGTGCCAGCAGCTTAGCGTCATGGGGAGAAACATCGAAAAACTATGGCTACACCTTC. Protein sequence: CASSLASWGETSKNYGYTF.

The V call is TRBV12-3 or TRBV12-4, the J call TRBJ2-7; D is perhaps TRBD2 (5 bases). There are 12 residues in the CDR3. V was shortened by 6 bases and J by 7 bases, with 13 bases between the two germline ends. CDR3 sequence: CASRLAAGEQYF. DNA of the CDR3: TGTGCCAGCAGACTCGCGGCGGGTGAGCAGTACTTC.

The chain has TRBV19 and TRBJ1-2; 9 bases align to TRBD1. From germline, CDR1 is LNHDA and CDR2 SQIVND (reference sequence). V lost 4 bases, J lost 7 bases, and 22 bases stayed unmatched. The CDR3 consists of 19 residues. The CDR3 sequence: CASSTKVLQGAGKKSGYTF. DNA for the CDR3: TGTGCCAGTAGTACAAAAGTCTTACAGGGGGCCGGAAAGAAGAGTGGCTACACCTTC.